Below, 26 T cell receptor beta chains from the same sample are listed, as sequenced in a study of blood T cell repertoires in COVID-19. Profiling relied on immunoSEQ multiplex PCR, and the TCRdb table lists in-frame clones only, not all of them. The data show roughly 200,000 clones, over 60% seen once. Sequencing was performed on peripheral blood. Receptor source: a woman between 65 and 79 years old with acute or convalescent COVID-19.

V and J are TRBV7-9 and TRBJ2-5, with TRBD2 matching 7 bases. This CDR3 contains 13 residues. Trimming at V came to 6 bases and at J to 5 bases, leaving 6 bases not matched to a gene. Per germline, CDR1 SEHNR and CDR2 FQNEAQ (reference sequence). CDR3 loop: CASSSSGTETQYF. The CDR3, as DNA: TGTGCCAGCAGTTCCAGCGGGACGGAGACCCAGTACTTC.

The table lists this clone with a count of one. Compared with germline, one end of the junction differs, possibly owing to a read error. The gene calls are TRBV18 and TRBJ2-1; 10 bases fit TRBD1. The CDR3 contains 17 residues. Germline CDR1 is KGHSH and CDR2 is LQKENI. The CDR3 DNA reads as TGTGCCAGCTCAACACCCCTTGGACAGGGGGTATACAATGAGCAGTTCTTC. As protein: CASSTPLGQGVYNEQFF.

The gene calls are TRBV5-1 and TRBJ1-3; tentatively, D is TRBD1 (6 bases). Germline values: CDR1 SGHRS, CDR2 YFSETQ. The V gene lost 4 bases and the J gene lost 0 bases, with 14 bases spanning the gap. The CDR3 totals 16 residues. The CDR3: CASSPVGGGSGNTIYF. CDR3 bases: TGCGCCAGCAGCCCGGTGGGAGGGGGCTCTGGAAACACCATATATTTT.

This chain uses TRBV5-1 with TRBJ1-5, with 8 bases fitting TRBD1. V dropped 4 bases and J dropped 7; count of bases not matched to a gene: 7. From germline, CDR1 is SGHRS and CDR2 YFSETQ. The CDR3 is made up of 14 amino acids. In DNA form, the CDR3 reads TGCGCCAGCAGCCTAGGACAGGGCTTACAGCCCCAGCATTTT. Translated: CASSLGQGLQPQHF.

In this sample, this clone turned up a few times. J is TRBJ2-5 and V is TRBV2; TRBD2 agrees at 9 bases. Germline V gene lookup returns CDR1 SNHLY and CDR2 FYNNEI. The CDR3 length is 16 residues. The ends lost 5 bases at V and 1 base at J; junction bases unmatched: 8. The chain's CDR3 is CASSSGSSGTQETQYF. The CDR3 nucleotides are TGTGCCAGCAGTTCTGGGTCTAGCGGGACCCAAGAGACCCAGTACTTC.

The chain is built from TRBV5-5 and TRBJ2-2, with TRBD2 identical over 7 bases. The V gene end was trimmed by 1 base and the J gene end by 4 bases; junction bases not matched to a gene: 4. CDR3 length: 15 amino acids. Per the germline V gene, CDR1 is SGHKS and CDR2 is YYEKEE (reference sequence). The CDR3 DNA follows: TGTGCCAGCAGCTTGACTAGGGAGGGCACCGGGGAGCTGTTTTTT. The encoded protein is CASSLTREGTGELFF.

This clone was detected only once. This chain connects TRBV28 to TRBJ2-1, with D possibly being TRBD2 (5 bases). Deletions cut 4 bases from V and 9 bases from J, with 16 bases between. CDR3 length: 14 residues. Looked up from germline, CDR1 is MDHEN and CDR2 is SYDVKM. In DNA form, the CDR3 reads TGTGCCAGCAGTTCCAGCCCCGGGGTGAGTGAGCAGTTCTTC. Translation: CASSSSPGVSEQFF. The entire variable domain, with the rest obtained from reference TRBV28 and TRBJ2-1, is as follows: DVKVTQSSRYLVKRTGEKVFLECVQDMDHENMFWYRQDPGLGLRLIYFSYDVKMKEKGDIPEGYSVSREKKERFSLILESASTNQTSMYLCASSSSPGVSEQFFGPGTRLTVL.

The chain uses TRBV19 and TRBJ1-1, with unresolved D. Germline V gives CDR1 LNHDA, CDR2 SQIVND (reference sequence). V lost 2 bases to trimming and J lost 1 base, with 8 bases between them. The CDR3 length is 14 residues. CDR3 DNA: TGTGCCAGTAGTATATTACCAGAGAACACTGAAGCTTTCTTT. Amino acid sequence: CASSILPENTEAFF.

The rearrangement joins TRBV4-1 to TRBJ2-7; tentatively, D is TRBD2 (5 bases). The CDR3 runs 15 residues. CDR1 MGHRA and CDR2 YSYEKL come from the germline V gene. Between the trimmed V and J ends, which lost 1 base and 6 bases, there was a span of 16 bases. The CDR3 DNA reads as TGCGCCAGCAGCCAAGCTCCGGGGTCCCGGGTCGAGCAGTACTTC. Residues: CASSQAPGSRVEQYF.

The chain couples TRBV3-1 (or the pseudogene TRBV3-2) to TRBJ1-4; a possible D gene is TRBD1 (6 bases). The CDR3 spans 16 residues. V lost 3 bases, J lost 6 bases, and 17 bases lay in between. CDR1 is LGHDT and CDR2 is YNNKEL in the germline V gene (reference sequence). CDR3 in DNA: TGTGCCAGCAGCCAGGGAGGGGTTGGGGGCTATGAAAAACTGTTTTTT. This codes for CASSQGGVGGYEKLFF.

Note on this clone: The same CDR3 can be traced to other DNA sequences in this sample. The V and J genes are TRBV9 and TRBJ2-1; D gene uncertain. The V end lost 0 bases, the J end lost 2 bases, and 9 bases lay between the germline ends. The CDR3 is 15 amino acids. The V gene's germline CDR1 is SGDLS and CDR2 YYNGEE. The CDR3 nucleotides are TGTGCCAGCAGCGTAGGTGGCGGCGCCTACAATGAGCAGTTCTTC. Protein sequence: CASSVGGGAYNEQFF.

This chain joins TRBV30 and TRBJ1-2, with D unresolved. The CDR3 spans 10 residues. The V and J ends lost 7 bases and 7 bases respectively, with 10 bases between them. Germline CDR1 is GTSNPN and CDR2 is SVGIG (reference sequence). CDR3 in amino acids: CALLHGGYTF. In DNA form, the CDR3 reads TGTGCCTTATTACATGGTGGCTACACCTTC.

The V and J genes are TRBV5-1 and TRBJ2-7, with 9 bases fitting TRBD1. J gave up 7 bases and V 1 base, and 6 bases lay outside the gene matches. Germline CDR1 SGHRS, CDR2 YFSETQ. CDR3 length: 14 amino acids. This chain's CDR3 is CASSLLQGAVEQYF. The CDR3 DNA sequence: TGCGCCAGCAGCTTGCTACAGGGGGCTGTAGAGCAGTACTTC.

The chain has TRBV7-9 and TRBJ2-7; 10 positions agree with TRBD1. The CDR3 is 15 amino acids. V dropped 1 base and J dropped 2; count of bases not matched to a gene: 2. Germline CDR1 and CDR2: SEHNR and FQNEAQ (reference sequence). The CDR3 sequence is CASSLGGTGAYEQYF. CDR3 bases: TGTGCCAGCAGCTTAGGGGGGACAGGGGCCTACGAGCAGTACTTC.

This rearrangement joins TRBV19 to TRBJ2-7; D is possibly TRBD1 (6 bases). Germline assignment: CDR1 LNHDA and CDR2 SQIVND (reference sequence). This CDR3 comprises 14 residues. Trimming took off 6 bases at V and 7 bases at J, with 19 bases between the two ends. In DNA form, the CDR3 reads TGTGCCAGTAGGCCACAGGGTCCCATCGGAGAGCAGTACTTC. Amino acids: CASRPQGPIGEQYF.

This clone was found once. This rearrangement joins TRBV30 to TRBJ1-2, with D hard to call. CDR1 and CDR2 from the germline V gene are GTSNPN and SVGIG (reference sequence). Trimming removed 3 bases from V and 3 bases from J, with 11 bases in between. The CDR3 spans 13 residues. CDR3 sequence reads: CAWRWEGYYGYTF. The CDR3 region has the DNA TGTGCCTGGAGGTGGGAGGGATACTATGGCTACACCTTC. Complete variable domain (other parts from reference TRBV30 and TRBJ1-2): SQTIHQWPATLVQPVGSPLSLECTVEGTSNPNLYWYRQAAGRGLQLLFYSVGIGQISSEVPQNLSASRPQDRQFILSSKKLLLSDSGFYLCAWRWEGYYGYTFGSGTRLTVV.

The chain links TRBV7-2 to TRBJ2-2, with 7 bases that match TRBD1. The CDR3 extends over 16 amino acids. Losses at the gene ends were 2 bases for V and 4 bases for J; bases not matched to a gene: 7. The germline gives CDR1 SGHTA, CDR2 FQGNSA. The CDR3 region is CASSLQTGAATGELFF. The CDR3 nucleotides read TGTGCCAGCAGCTTACAAACAGGGGCCGCCACCGGGGAGCTGTTTTTT. Combining the CDR3 with reference TRBV7-2 and TRBJ2-2 gives the whole variable domain GAGVSQSPSNKVTEKGKDVELRCDPISGHTALYWYRQSLGQGLEFLIYFQGNSAPDKSGLPSDRFSAERTGGSVSTLTIQRTQQEDSAVYLCASSLQTGAATGELFFGEGSRLTVL.

The chain employs TRBV18 and TRBJ2-1, with a possible D match to TRBD2 (6 bases). The V end was cut by 0 bases, the J end by 0 bases, with 12 bases between. In germline, CDR1 is KGHSH, CDR2 LQKENI. This CDR3 has 17 residues. CDR3 protein: CASSPPFSGSSYNEQFF. In DNA, the CDR3 is TGTGCCAGCTCACCACCGTTTAGCGGAAGCTCCTACAATGAGCAGTTCTTC. Combining the CDR3 with reference TRBV18 and TRBJ2-1 gives the whole variable domain NAGVMQNPRHLVRRRGQEARLRCSPMKGHSHVYWYRQLPEEGLKFMVYLQKENIIDESGMPKERFSAEFPKEGPSILRIQQVVRGDSAAYFCASSPPFSGSSYNEQFFGPGTRLTVL.

The chain couples TRBV18 to TRBJ1-1; 7 nucleotides agree with TRBD1. The V and J ends lost 6 bases and 3 bases, in that order; junction bases with no gene match: 10. Germline CDR1 and CDR2: KGHSH and LQKENI. This CDR3 has 15 residues. For the CDR3, the DNA is TGTGCCAGCTCCCCAAGGGCAGGGGGGCACACTGAAGCTTTCTTT. Encoded protein: CASSPRAGGHTEAFF.

The CDR3 DNA sequence: TGTGCCAGTAGCTACACTAGCGATGCCCTCAATGAGCAGTTCTTC. Residues: CASSYTSDALNEQFF. This rearrangement joins TRBV19 to TRBJ2-1, with TRBD2 matching 7 bases. This CDR3 spans 15 amino acids. Per the germline V gene, CDR1 is LNHDA and CDR2 is SQIVND (reference sequence). Losses at the gene ends were 6 bases for V and 6 bases for J; bases not matched to a gene: 11.

The sample holds one count of this clone. The V call is TRBV7-9, the J call TRBJ2-7; TRBD2 might be the D (5 bases). The CDR3 is 13 residues long. Trimming took off 1 base at V and 6 bases at J, with 10 bases between the two ends. In germline, CDR1 is SEHNR, CDR2 FQNEAQ (reference sequence). This chain's CDR3 is CASSLELRAEQYF. CDR3 DNA sequence: TGTGCCAGCAGCTTAGAGTTGAGGGCCGAGCAGTACTTC.

This chain joins TRBV18 and TRBJ2-1; 7 bases fit TRBD1. The CDR3 covers 17 residues. The V gene end was trimmed by 0 bases and the J gene end by 0 bases; junction bases not matched to a gene: 5. Germline V gives CDR1 KGHSH, CDR2 LQKENI. CDR3 DNA sequence: TGTGCCAGCTCACCACCGTCCACAGGGGCCTCCTACAATGAGCAGTTCTTC. It codes for CASSPPSTGASYNEQFF.

This chain links TRBV5-4 with TRBJ2-1; 8 nucleotides line up with TRBD2. Looked up from germline, CDR1 is SGHNT and CDR2 is YYREEE (reference sequence). J lost 4 bases, V lost 2 bases, and 8 bases had no gene match. This CDR3 is 16 amino acids long. CDR3 in amino acids: CASSFGGSGMYNEQFF. For the CDR3, the DNA is TGTGCCAGCAGCTTCGGGGGTAGCGGGATGTACAATGAGCAGTTCTTC.

V usage is TRBV11-1 and J usage is TRBJ2-5, with 8 bases aligning to TRBD1. The V gene's germline CDR1 is SGHAT and CDR2 FQDESV (reference sequence). The CDR3 length is 14 residues. With 5 bases clipped from V and 4 bases from J, the junction kept 6 bases outside the gene matches. The CDR3 nucleotides read TGTGCCAGCAGCCAACAGGGGGTTGGAGAGACCCAGTACTTC. Its protein product is CASSQQGVGETQYF.

V gene TRBV10-3 combines with J gene TRBJ1-1, with D tentatively TRBD1 (5 bases). The CDR3 totals 12 residues. V was trimmed by 6 bases and J by 3 bases, leaving 8 bases between them. Germline loops: CDR1 ENHRY, CDR2 SYGVKD. The CDR3 reads CAIRGLYTEAFF. CDR3 nucleotide sequence: TGTGCCATCAGGGGACTCTACACTGAAGCTTTCTTT.

This chain connects TRBV7-6 to TRBJ1-4, with TRBD1 identical over 7 bases. The CDR3 totals 16 residues. Per the germline V gene, CDR1 is SGHVS and CDR2 is FNYEAQ. The trim removed 5 bases at V and 0 bases at J, leaving 6 bases unmatched. CDR3 DNA: TGTGCCAGCAGCAGTGGGACAGTTGCAACTAATGAAAAACTGTTTTTT. This translates into CASSSGTVATNEKLFF.